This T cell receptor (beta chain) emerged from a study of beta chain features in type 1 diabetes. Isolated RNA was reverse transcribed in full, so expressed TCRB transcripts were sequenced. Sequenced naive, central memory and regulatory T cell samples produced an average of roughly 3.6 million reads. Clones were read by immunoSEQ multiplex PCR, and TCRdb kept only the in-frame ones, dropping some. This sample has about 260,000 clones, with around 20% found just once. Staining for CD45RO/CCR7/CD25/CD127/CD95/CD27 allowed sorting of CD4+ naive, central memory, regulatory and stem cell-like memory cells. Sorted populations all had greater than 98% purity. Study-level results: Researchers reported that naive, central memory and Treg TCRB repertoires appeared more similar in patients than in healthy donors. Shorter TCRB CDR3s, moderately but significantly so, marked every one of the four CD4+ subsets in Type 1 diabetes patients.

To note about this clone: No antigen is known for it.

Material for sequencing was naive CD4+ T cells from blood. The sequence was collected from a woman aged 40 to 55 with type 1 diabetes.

This CDR3 is CASSSTGTGYGIQYF. The CDR3 DNA reads as TGTGCCAGCAGCTCAACCGGGACAGGGTACGGCATTCAGTACTTC. The chain uses TRBV7-2 and TRBJ2-4; 9 bases map to TRBD1. This CDR3 is built from 15 residues. In germline, CDR1 is SGHTA, CDR2 FQGNSA. V lost 4 bases and J lost 9; bases outside the gene matches: 10.